Sequencing of this T cell receptor (beta chain) was carried out in a study of vaccination and CD4 T cells after COVID-19. For the study at large: The cells were exposed to overlapping spike peptides originating from SARS-CoV-2, HCoV-NL63, HCoV-OC43 and HCoV-229E for stimulation.

The Oncomine TCR Beta short-read assay generated sequence data from the DNA of cultured CD4+ T cells. One entry per CDR3 protein results from TCRdb running MiXCR on the PCR reads. The data contain 15,000 to 20,000 distinct CDR3 sequences, around 45% of them singletons. Germline V gives CDR1 SGHNT, CDR2 YYREEE (reference sequence). This CDR3 is 13 amino acids long. J gave up 4 bases and V 1 base, and 1 base lay outside the gene matches. This clonotype is medium-sized by share. What it recognizes is unknown. As to treatment: approximately nine-day PBMC culture with coronavirus spike peptide pools or control peptides (ViraFEST assay).

The rearrangement joins TRBV5-4 to TRBJ2-7; 8 bases map to TRBD2. The source is a human donor who had recovered from COVID-19. The sample was CD4+ T cells from blood, cultured in vitro, taken after SARS-CoV-2 vaccination. CDR3 bases: TGTGCCAGCAGCTTGACTAGCGGATACGAGCAGTACTTC. Its protein product is CASSLTSGYEQYF. Supplemented by reference TRBV5-4 and TRBJ2-7, the full variable domain reads ETGVTQSPTHLIKTRGQQVTLRCSSQSGHNTVSWYQQALGQGPQFIFQYYREEENGRGNFPPRFSGLQFPNYSSELNVNALELDDSALYLCASSLTSGYEQYFGPGTRLTVT.